This T cell receptor beta chain appears in the sequencing data of a study of tumor-infiltrating lymphocytes in oesophageal squamous cell carcinoma. In its sample, this clonotype was seen many times. One entry per CDR3 protein results from TCRdb running MiXCR on the PCR reads. Here the sample spans over 10,000 distinct CDR3 sequences, approximately 50% being singletons. The sample was normal esophageal tissue next to the tumor. The receptor comes from a male donor with esophageal squamous cell carcinoma.

The CDR3 protein is CASKHFPGTGVYEQYF. CDR3 bases: TGTGCCAGCAAACACTTCCCCGGGACAGGGGTATACGAGCAGTACTTC. The chain is built from TRBV6-1 and TRBJ2-7; 10 bases align to TRBD1. The trim removed 7 bases at V and 4 bases at J, leaving 13 bases unmatched. Germline V gene lookup returns CDR1 MNHNS and CDR2 SASEGT. CDR3 length equals 16 residues.